The sequence of this TCR beta chain was determined in a study of control samples from healthy donors and cancer patients. Some clones are missing from TCRdb's copy, which holds only in-frame ones; the method was immunoSEQ multiplex PCR. This sample has under 70,000 clones, with about nine tenths found just once. The V and J ends lost 4 bases and 12 bases respectively, with 13 bases between them. The CDR3 is made up of 11 amino acids. The chain combines TRBV12-3 or TRBV12-4 with TRBJ2-7; unclear D gene. The TCR comes from a woman between 50 and 59 years old with colorectal cancer. Input material: PBMCs. CDR3 region: CASSYSTLPYF. CDR3 nucleotide sequence: TGTGCCAGCAGTTATTCGACCCTCCCGTACTTC.